Following are 5 T cell receptor beta chains from one sample sequenced in a study of lymphopenia after photon versus proton radiotherapy. The assay was immunoSEQ multiplex PCR, and TCRdb's table has in-frame clones only and misses some. Among more than 25,000 clones listed, roughly 80% were seen once. Sequenced material: peripheral blood, taken from a patient treated with photon-based radiotherapy. The source is a woman aged 45-65 years with pancreatic cancer.

This chain connects TRBV19 to TRBJ2-1; 10 bases fit TRBD2. The germline gives CDR1 LNHDA, CDR2 SQIVND (reference sequence). Unmatched junction bases numbered 9, after V lost 4 bases and J lost 3 bases. The CDR3 totals 17 residues. The chain's CDR3 is CASSKGGAGGSYNEQFF. The CDR3 bases are TGTGCCAGTAGTAAGGGAGGAGCGGGAGGGAGCTACAATGAGCAGTTCTTC.

The chain has TRBV7-9 and TRBJ2-1, with 9 bases lining up with TRBD2. Germline assignment: CDR1 SEHNR and CDR2 FQNEAQ (reference sequence). This CDR3 has 16 amino acids. Trimming removed 2 bases from V and 5 bases from J; junction bases left unmatched: 7. DNA for the CDR3: TGTGCCAGCAGCTTAAGGGCTAGCGGGAAAGACAATGAGCAGTTCTTC. It is translated as CASSLRASGKDNEQFF.

The chain uses TRBV7-8 and TRBJ1-3; D uncertain. Deletions cut 4 bases from V and 2 bases from J, with 9 bases between. Germline assignment: CDR1 SGHVS and CDR2 FQNEAQ. The CDR3 is 14 amino acids. The CDR3 sequence: CASSYGQTGNTIYF. Written as DNA, the CDR3 is TGTGCCAGCAGCTACGGGCAGACTGGAAACACCATATATTTT. Full variable domain (missing parts from reference TRBV7-8 and TRBJ1-3): GAGVSQSPRYKVAKRGQDVALRCDPISGHVSLFWYQQALGQGPEFLTYFQNEAQLDKSGLPSDRFFAERPEGSVSTLKIQRTQQEDSAVYLCASSYGQTGNTIYFGEGSWLTVV.

Concerning this clone itself: The sample has other DNA sequences that encode this CDR3 too. The V call is TRBV29-1, the J call TRBJ2-1; TRBD2 agrees at 9 bases. Unmatched junction bases numbered 8, after V lost 4 bases and J lost 1 base. CDR3 length: 16 residues. Germline V gives CDR1 SQVTM, CDR2 ANQGSEA. The CDR3 sequence is CSVVGGAGGSYNEQFF. The CDR3 nucleotides are TGCAGCGTTGTCGGGGGAGCGGGAGGATCCTACAATGAGCAGTTCTTC.

The chain links TRBV6-5 to TRBJ2-7; TRBD1 or TRBD2 may be the D gene (6 bases each). V was clipped by 4 bases and J by 1 base, with 14 bases between them. Germline V gene data show CDR1 as MNHEY and CDR2 as SVGAGI. The length of the CDR3 is 15 residues. CDR3 DNA sequence: TGTGCCAGCAGTTTTCCGGGGGCCCTGTCCTACGAGCAGTACTTC. This encodes CASSFPGALSYEQYF.